These T cell receptor beta chains were read from a single sample in a study of molecular identifiers for immune sequencing clone quantification. TCRdb re-analysed the PCR reads in MiXCR, keeping a single row per CDR3 protein. The sample shows 100,000 or so distinct CDR3 sequences, roughly 34% of them seen only once. Sequenced material: naive CD8+ T cells from blood, with Jurkat cell RNA spiked in. The receptors originated from a human donor in good health. Some libraries in this study had Jurkat cell RNA spiked in. Both conserved end residues are part of each CDR3. D genes are given only for firm matches. Clone size appears in some rows only: once, few, many, or a class for an expanded clone.

v_call	j_call	clone_size	d_call	cdr3_aa	cdr3_nt
TRBV13	TRBJ1-1	.	.	CASSPSLTMNTEAFF	TGTGCCAGCAGCCCCTCCCTGACTATGAACACTGAAGCTTTCTTT
TRBV6-2/TRBV6-3	TRBJ2-5	.	TRBD2	CASSYLGTTEVAGGPWTQYF	TGTGCCAGCAGTTACTTGGGCACCACCGAAGTTGCGGGAGGGCCCTGGACCCAGTACTTC
TRBV6-2/TRBV6-3	TRBJ2-1	.	.	CASSYWAGYNEQFF	TGTGCCAGCAGTTACTGGGCAGGCTACAATGAGCAGTTCTTC
TRBV14	TRBJ2-7	many	.	CASSPGHFYEQYF	TGTGCCAGCAGCCCGGGACACTTCTACGAGCAGTACTTC
TRBV6-6	TRBJ1-1	.	.	CAGSISLAAFF	TGTGCCGGCAGTATTAGCCTAGCAGCTTTCTTT
TRBV20-1	TRBJ2-4	.	TRBD1	CSATSSRGRRDIQYF	TGCAGTGCTACCTCCAGCAGGGGGCGCAGGGACATTCAGTACTTC
TRBV2	TRBJ2-7	many	.	CASSAGGPSYEQYF	TGTGCCAGCAGTGCCGGGGGACCCTCCTACGAGCAGTACTTC
TRBV9	TRBJ2-2	few	.	CASSGGSSTGELFF	TGTGCCAGCAGCGGAGGGAGCAGCACCGGGGAGCTGTTTTTT
TRBV6-4	TRBJ1-5	.	.	CASSSRRPQHF	TGTGCCAGCTCCTCGCGACGGCCCCAGCATTTT
TRBV28	TRBJ1-5	few	.	CASSLYGGPQHF	TGTGCCAGCAGTTTATACGGGGGGCCCCAGCATTTT
TRBV9	TRBJ1-1	many	.	CASRGPNTEAFF	TGTGCCAGCAGAGGACCGAACACTGAAGCTTTCTTT
TRBV7-9	TRBJ2-5	.	TRBD1	CASYRQGSSETQYF	TGTGCCAGCTACAGACAGGGTTCTTCGGAGACCCAGTACTTC
TRBV2	TRBJ2-7	few	TRBD2	CASGLRTSETYEQYF	TGTGCCAGCGGCTTAAGGACTAGCGAAACCTACGAGCAGTACTTC
TRBV6-2/TRBV6-3	TRBJ1-5	few	.	CASTGDPGRHQPQHF	TGTGCCAGCACCGGGGACCCCGGTCGCCATCAGCCCCAGCATTTT
TRBV6-2/TRBV6-3	TRBJ2-2	.	TRBD2	CASSYHAGGTGELFF	TGTGCCAGCAGTTATCATGCGGGAGGTACCGGGGAGCTGTTTTTT
TRBV11-3	TRBJ2-7	.	.	CASSLTVYPYEQYF	TGTGCCAGCAGCTTGACAGTGTACCCCTACGAGCAGTACTTC
TRBV5-3	TRBJ2-1	.	TRBD2	CASSLATSEEQFF	TGTGCCAGCAGCTTGGCGACTAGCGAAGAGCAGTTCTTC
TRBV5-6	TRBJ1-5	.	.	CAGSFRGSNQPRHF	TGTGCCGGCAGCTTTAGAGGGAGCAATCAGCCCCGGCATTTT
TRBV5-4	TRBJ2-3	.	.	CASSRAGNTQYF	TGTGCCAGCAGCCGGGCGGGGAATACGCAGTATTTT
TRBV6-2/TRBV6-3	TRBJ2-2	.	TRBD2	CASSIGRPGSGELFF	TGTGCCAGCAGTATCGGGAGGCCCGGGAGCGGGGAGCTGTTTTTT
TRBV5-6	TRBJ1-1	few	.	CASSKGQANTEAFF	TGTGCCAGCAGCAAAGGGCAGGCTAACACTGAAGCTTTCTTT
TRBV7-9	TRBJ2-1	.	TRBD2	CASSLGGRATEQFF	TGTGCCAGCAGCTTAGGCGGGAGGGCAACTGAGCAGTTCTTC
TRBV6-2/TRBV6-3	TRBJ2-1	.	TRBD2	CASSYSASGSPSSYNEQFF	TGTGCCAGCAGTTATTCCGCTAGCGGGTCTCCCAGCTCCTACAATGAGCAGTTCTTC
TRBV7-9	TRBJ2-2	.	.	CANDQTANTGELFF	TGTGCCAACGACCAGACAGCGAACACCGGGGAGCTGTTTTTT
TRBV6-2/TRBV6-3	TRBJ2-5	.	TRBD1	CASTDRVEETQYF	TGTGCCAGCACCGACAGGGTGGAAGAGACCCAGTACTTC
TRBV6-6	TRBJ2-1	.	.	CASSYSGVNEQFF	TGTGCCAGCAGTTACTCCGGCGTCAATGAGCAGTTCTTC
TRBV12-3/TRBV12-4	TRBJ2-1	once	.	CASRGHEQFF	TGTGCCAGCCGCGGGCATGAGCAGTTCTTC
TRBV28	TRBJ2-5	many	.	CASSSPRTGRETQYF	TGTGCCAGCAGTTCCCCGCGAACAGGGAGAGAGACCCAGTACTTC
TRBV12-3/TRBV12-4	TRBJ2-1	.	.	CASSPTGSAYKEQFF	TGTGCCAGCAGCCCAACAGGTTCGGCCTACAAAGAGCAGTTCTTC
TRBV13	TRBJ2-7	many	.	CASSLGRDKYEQYF	TGTGCCAGCAGCTTAGGCCGGGACAAGTACGAGCAGTACTTC
TRBV28	TRBJ1-5	few	.	CASMRQSSNQPQHF	TGTGCCAGCATGAGACAGTCTAGCAATCAGCCCCAGCATTTT
TRBV20-1	TRBJ2-3	.	TRBD1	CSASSQGAKRLTDTQYF	TGCAGTGCTAGCAGCCAGGGGGCTAAGCGGCTCACAGATACGCAGTATTTT
TRBV9	TRBJ2-7	few	.	CASSPATDGPYEQYF	TGTGCCAGCAGCCCCGCAACGGATGGACCCTACGAGCAGTACTTC
TRBV28	TRBJ2-1	.	TRBD2	CASLTSENYNEQFF	TGTGCCAGCTTGACTAGCGAAAACTACAATGAGCAGTTCTTC
TRBV4-1	TRBJ2-1	many	.	CASSQVADYYNEQFF	TGCGCCAGCAGCCAAGTTGCGGACTATTACAATGAGCAGTTCTTC
TRBV7-6	TRBJ2-1	once	.	CASSLELDSYNEQFF	TGTGCCAGCAGCTTAGAACTAGACTCCTACAATGAGCAGTTCTTC
TRBV20-1	TRBJ2-7	few	.	CSAREDGAYEQYF	TGCAGTGCTAGAGAGGACGGGGCCTACGAGCAGTACTTC
TRBV28	TRBJ2-5	many	.	CASSSEETQYF	TGTGCCAGCAGTTCCGAAGAGACCCAGTACTTC
TRBV12-3/TRBV12-4	TRBJ2-1	few	.	CASSFLNVEQFF	TGTGCCAGCAGTTTTTTGAATGTCGAGCAGTTCTTC